The text below deals with one T cell receptor beta chain. The data were obtained in a study of blood T cell repertoires in COVID-19. V gave up 2 bases and J gave up 6 bases; unmatched junction bases: 2. Germline CDR1 and CDR2: MNHEY and SVGAGI. The CDR3 contains 13 residues. The protocol was immunoSEQ multiplex PCR, while the TCRdb copy is restricted to in-frame clones and leaves out a portion. Found here are about 380,000 clones, roughly 91% of them singletons; the top ten hold 0.9% to 1.5%. The chain is built from TRBV6-5 and TRBJ1-2; 8 nucleotides align to TRBD1. The receptor's source is a woman aged 18 to 35 who had recovered from COVID-19. The specimen sequenced was PBMCs or T cells enriched from blood (not recorded which). CDR3 in DNA: TGTGCCAGCAGTTACCCAGGGGGCCATGGCTACACCTTC. This translates into CASSYPGGHGYTF.